Below, 21 T cell receptor beta chains from the same sample are listed, as sequenced in a study of cytotoxic CD8 clonotypes in ibrutinib-treated CLL. Measured with immunoSEQ multiplex PCR; TCRdb has only the in-frame clones, and not every one. Found here are 100,000 or so clones, about 50% of them singletons; the top ten hold about 40%. Sequenced here: PBMCs, sampled after 24 months of ibrutinib treatment. The source is a human donor with chronic lymphocytic leukemia.

Comments on this clone: Different DNA sequences within this sample yield the same CDR3. The rearrangement uses TRBV30 and TRBJ1-3; D unresolved. CDR1 is GTSNPN, CDR2 SVGIG, per germline (reference sequence). V gave up 2 bases and J gave up 4 bases, with 9 bases separating them. This CDR3 has 13 amino acids. Here the CDR3 reads CAWSLAGGNTIYF. In DNA form, the CDR3 reads TGTGCCTGGAGTCTCGCGGGGGGAAACACCATATATTTT.

This clone has only one observation. The chain employs TRBV6-1 and TRBJ2-7; 14 bases line up with TRBD2. V lost 4 bases, J lost 0 bases, and 8 bases stayed unmatched. Germline CDR1 MNHNS, CDR2 SASEGT. This CDR3 has 18 residues. Here the CDR3 reads CASSGMGLAGVHSYEQYF. The CDR3 DNA sequence: TGTGCCAGCAGTGGTATGGGACTAGCGGGGGTACACTCCTACGAGCAGTACTTC.

The CDR3 bases are TGTGCCAGCATCCTAAGGCTGGAAGCTTTCTTT. Its protein product is CASILRLEAFF. The rearrangement uses TRBV6-1 and TRBJ1-1; D uncertain. The CDR3 covers 11 residues. Germline values: CDR1 MNHNS, CDR2 SASEGT. V lost 7 bases and J lost 8, with 11 bases in between.

Regarding this clone: One junction end does not reproduce the germline sequence, and a read error may be involved. The V gene is TRBV7-7, the J gene TRBJ2-7, with 8 nucleotides matching TRBD2. Looked up from germline, CDR1 is SSHAT and CDR2 is FNYEAQ (reference sequence). The CDR3 contains 14 residues. CDR3 sequence: CASSLAAGDYEQYF. CDR3 bases: TGTGCTAGCAGCTTAGCAGCGGGGGACTACGAGCAGTACTTC.

The gene calls are TRBV4-2 and TRBJ2-5; 11 nucleotides match TRBD2. Germline assignment: CDR1 LGHNA and CDR2 YNFKEQ. Trimming cost V 5 bases and J 2 bases; bases outside gene matches: 4. The CDR3 length is 15 residues. The CDR3 DNA follows: TGTGCCAGCAGCGCGGGGACTAGCGGACAAGAGACCCAGTACTTC. It codes for CASSAGTSGQETQYF.

V is TRBV7-2 and J is TRBJ2-1; D remains unclear. CDR1 is SGHTA and CDR2 is FQGNSA in the germline V gene. V gave up 1 base and J gave up 0 bases, with 7 bases separating them. The CDR3 runs 15 residues. As DNA, the CDR3 is TGTGCCAGCAGCTTAGACTACAGCTCCTACAATGAGCAGTTCTTC. Amino acid sequence: CASSLDYSSYNEQFF.

The rearrangement links TRBV6-1 to TRBJ1-5, with no clear D. Germline V gene lookup returns CDR1 MNHNS and CDR2 SASEGT. This CDR3 contains 13 residues. Trimming took 7 bases from V and 2 from J, leaving 9 bases between them. The CDR3 DNA sequence: TGTGCCAGCATTGGCATGGGCAATCAGCCCCAGCATTTT. The encoded protein is CASIGMGNQPQHF.

In regard to this clone: The same CDR3 is also encoded by other DNA sequences in this sample. The chain couples TRBV7-2 to TRBJ1-1; D remains ambiguous. The CDR3 runs to 12 residues. Germline loops: CDR1 SGHTA, CDR2 FQGNSA. V shed 1 base and J shed 7 bases, with 7 bases lying between them. The CDR3 reads CASSLVGSEAFF. CDR3 DNA sequence: TGTGCCAGCAGCTTAGTTGGCAGTGAAGCTTTCTTT.

The J gene is TRBJ1-1, the V gene TRBV11-1; D is unresolved. V dropped 1 base and J dropped 6 bases, with 9 bases sitting between them. The CDR3 sequence is 13 residues long. From germline, CDR1 is SGHAT and CDR2 FQDESV (reference sequence). As DNA, the CDR3 is TGTGCCAGCAGCTTAGGGGGATCCTCTGAAGCTTTCTTT. Its protein is CASSLGGSSEAFF.

This clone was recorded a few times. This chain joins TRBV27 and TRBJ2-7; tentative D call: TRBD2 (5 bases). The CDR3 contains 13 residues. Germline CDR1 is MNHEY and CDR2 is SMNVEV (reference sequence). V shed 8 bases and J shed 1 base, with 12 bases lying between them. The CDR3 region has the DNA TGTGCCAGCGGATTTAGGGAGTCCTACGAGCAGTACTTC. Protein sequence: CASGFRESYEQYF.

This clone was seen a handful of times. J is TRBJ2-7 and V is TRBV28, with TRBD1 identical over 7 bases. The CDR3 loop spans 13 amino acids. The J segment lost 3 bases and the V segment lost 6 bases, leaving 5 bases of the junction unmatched. Looked up from germline, CDR1 is MDHEN and CDR2 is SYDVKM. Here the CDR3 reads CASSPRDSYEQYF. CDR3 coding DNA: TGTGCCAGCAGCCCTCGGGACAGCTACGAGCAGTACTTC.

This clone has more than one count but fewer than ten. CDR3 nucleotides: TGCGCCAGCAGCTTGGGGCAGGGAGGGCAGCCCCAGCATTTT. It is translated as CASSLGQGGQPQHF. The V and J genes are TRBV5-1 and TRBJ1-5; D possibly corresponds to TRBD1 (5 bases). The CDR3 sequence is 14 residues long. V gave up 0 bases and J gave up 7 bases, with 11 bases separating them. Germline loops: CDR1 SGHRS, CDR2 YFSETQ.

In this sample, this clone turned up once. The chain carries TRBV9 and TRBJ2-7, with D possibly TRBD2 on 6 matching bases. Germline lookup yields CDR1 SGDLS and CDR2 YYNGEE. V was trimmed by 3 bases and J by 6 bases, leaving 19 bases between them. This CDR3 spans 15 amino acids. The CDR3 is CASSARDSSSPEQYF. DNA for the CDR3: TGTGCCAGCAGCGCCCGGGACTCCTCCTCTCCCGAGCAGTACTTC.

This clone has only a few counts. This chain links TRBV6-6 with TRBJ1-5, with 8 bases identical to TRBD1. V lost 6 bases to trimming and J lost 7 bases; unmatched junction nucleotides: 14. CDR1 is MNHNY and CDR2 is SVGAGI in the germline V gene (reference sequence). The CDR3 is 16 amino acids. The CDR3 sequence: CASRAGQVGIGQPQHF. Here the CDR3 DNA reads TGTGCCAGCAGGGCGGGACAGGTGGGAATAGGACAGCCCCAGCATTTT.

The count of this clone is one. The chain couples TRBV30 to TRBJ2-7; D tentatively reads TRBD1 or TRBD2 (5 bases each). Between the trimmed V and J ends, which lost 0 bases and 2 bases, there was a span of 17 bases. This CDR3 region has 16 residues. Germline CDR1 is GTSNPN and CDR2 is SVGIG (reference sequence). Written as DNA, the CDR3 is TGTGCCTGGAGTGTACCCCTGAGACAGACTACCTACGAGCAGTACTTC. Translation gives CAWSVPLRQTTYEQYF.

CDR3 in DNA: TGTGCCAGCGTCAGAGCGGGGGGGGTGGATACGCAGTATTTT. It codes for CASVRAGGVDTQYF. The V call is TRBV7-9, the J call TRBJ2-3; 10 bases fit TRBD2. CDR1 is SEHNR and CDR2 is FQNEAQ in the germline V gene (reference sequence). CDR3 length: 14 residues. V lost 8 bases to trimming and J lost 6 bases; unmatched junction nucleotides: 8.

This clone has ten or more counts. The chain recombines TRBV5-4 with TRBJ2-4; D is ambiguous. Germline lookup yields CDR1 SGHNT and CDR2 YYREEE (reference sequence). Trimming stripped 2 bases from V and 7 bases from J, with 16 bases between. This CDR3 contains 15 residues. CDR3 protein: CASSLEPRFENIQYF. The DNA for the CDR3 is TGTGCCAGCAGCTTAGAGCCCCGCTTTGAGAACATTCAGTACTTC.

The table lists this clone with a few counts. The chain couples TRBV18 to TRBJ2-7, with a weak D call TRBD1 (5 bases). The CDR3 contains 14 residues. Germline CDR1 is KGHSH and CDR2 is LQKENI. Trimming took off 6 bases at V and 4 bases at J, with 16 bases between the two ends. The CDR3 region has the DNA TGTGCCAGCTCCCCGCAGGGATACGCTTACGAGCAGTACTTC. Residues: CASSPQGYAYEQYF.

This clone was observed at least ten times. Other DNA sequences in this specimen translate into the identical CDR3. V and J are TRBV30 and TRBJ1-3; D uncertain. The V and J ends lost 1 base and 5 bases respectively, with 3 bases between them. Germline lookup yields CDR1 GTSNPN and CDR2 SVGIG (reference sequence). There are 11 residues in the CDR3. This CDR3 reads CAWSDRNTIYF. CDR3 in DNA: TGTGCCTGGAGTGACCGAAACACCATATATTTT.

The chain combines TRBV30 with TRBJ2-3, with D tentatively TRBD2 (6 bases). The CDR3 has 15 amino acids. Trimming cost V 0 bases and J 1 base, with 11 bases left between them. Germline CDR1 and CDR2: GTSNPN and SVGIG (reference sequence). Here the CDR3 DNA reads TGTGCCTGGAGTGTTGGAGGGATGGGCACAGATACGCAGTATTTT. Its translation is CAWSVGGMGTDTQYF.

This clone was detected ten times or more. This sequence joins TRBV5-1 and TRBJ1-1; D may be TRBD1 (6 bases). The length of the CDR3 is 11 residues. CDR1 and CDR2 (germline): SGHRS, YFSETQ. V was shortened by 4 bases and J by 10 bases, with 11 bases between the two germline ends. CDR3 nucleotide sequence: TGCGCCAGCAGCCATCGAGGGGGAGCTTTCTTT. Residues: CASSHRGGAFF.